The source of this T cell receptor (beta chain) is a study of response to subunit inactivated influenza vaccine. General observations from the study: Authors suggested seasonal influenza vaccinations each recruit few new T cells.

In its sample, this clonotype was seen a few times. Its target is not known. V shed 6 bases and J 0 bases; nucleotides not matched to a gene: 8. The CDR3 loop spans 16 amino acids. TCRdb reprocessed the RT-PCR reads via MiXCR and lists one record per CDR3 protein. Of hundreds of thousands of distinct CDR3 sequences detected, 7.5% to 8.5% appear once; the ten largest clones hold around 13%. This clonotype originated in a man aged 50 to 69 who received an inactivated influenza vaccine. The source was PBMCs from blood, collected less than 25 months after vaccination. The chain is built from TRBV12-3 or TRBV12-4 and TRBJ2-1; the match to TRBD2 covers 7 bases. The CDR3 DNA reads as TGTGCCAGCAGACTAACTAGCGCCTCCTCCTACAATGAGCAGTTCTTC. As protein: CASRLTSASSYNEQFF.